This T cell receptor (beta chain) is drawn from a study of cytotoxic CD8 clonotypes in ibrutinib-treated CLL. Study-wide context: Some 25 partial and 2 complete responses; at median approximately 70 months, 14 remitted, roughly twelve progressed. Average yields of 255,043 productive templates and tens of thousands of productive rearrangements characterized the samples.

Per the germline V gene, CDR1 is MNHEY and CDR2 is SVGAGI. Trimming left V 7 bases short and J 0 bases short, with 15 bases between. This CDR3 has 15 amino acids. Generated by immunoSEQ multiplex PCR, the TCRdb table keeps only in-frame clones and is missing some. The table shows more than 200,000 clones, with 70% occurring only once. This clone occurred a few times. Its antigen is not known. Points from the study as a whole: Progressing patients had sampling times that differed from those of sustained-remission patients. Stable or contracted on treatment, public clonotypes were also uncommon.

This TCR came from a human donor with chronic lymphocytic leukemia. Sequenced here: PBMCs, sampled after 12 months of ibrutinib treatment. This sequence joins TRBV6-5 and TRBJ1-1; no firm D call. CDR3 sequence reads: CASNYIGVVNTEAFF. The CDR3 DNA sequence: TGTGCCAGCAACTACATCGGGGTAGTGAACACTGAAGCTTTCTTT.